This T cell receptor beta chain is drawn from a study of identical twins. There are 16 residues in the CDR3. Losses at the gene ends were 4 bases for V and 2 bases for J; bases not matched to a gene: 6. Germline V gene data show CDR1 as SGHNT and CDR2 as YYREEE (reference sequence). There were only healthy Caucasians among the donors. TCRdb analysed the 5' RACE reads with MiXCR anew, one entry per CDR3 protein. The repertoire includes under 800,000 distinct CDR3 sequences, around 21% of them detected once, and 4% to 4.5% sits in the top ten. This clonotype was seen a few times. These same records also appear under a second study, on T cells expressing NK-cell markers. That paper adds: Out of eight donors sequenced, seven tested HCMV-seropositive and the remaining one seronegative. An anti-gamma-delta TCR antibody confined sorting to alpha-beta TCR T cells across several of the experiments.

The chain carries TRBV5-4 and TRBJ2-5; 12 bases match TRBD2. The sequencing sample was made of PBMCs. The receptor was derived from a woman in her late teens or twenties in good health. The chain's CDR3 is CASSMTSGGRQETQYF. DNA of the CDR3: TGTGCCAGCAGCATGACTAGCGGGGGACGTCAAGAGACCCAGTACTTC.